Listed below are T cell receptor beta chains from one sample, sequenced in a study of monozygotic twins with inflammatory bowel disease. No DNA is given; TCRdb re-called the 5' RACE reads and lists each CDR3 protein once. The sample table includes 160,000 or so distinct CDR3 sequences. Input material: blood. The source of these receptors is a human donor with ulcerative colitis or Crohn's disease, or a healthy co-twin of an affected twin (not recorded which). Both conserved end residues are part of each CDR3. Each record gives: V gene, J gene, CDR3 protein.

V gene: TRBV7-8
J gene: TRBJ2-1
CDR3 protein: CASSLVGRGSSYNEQFF

V gene: TRBV4-2
J gene: TRBJ2-7
CDR3 protein: CASSQDTGPIKQYF

V gene: TRBV10-3
J gene: TRBJ2-1
CDR3 protein: CAIHYSGGASYNEQFF

V gene: TRBV7-2
J gene: TRBJ2-1
CDR3 protein: CASSPRPGTAYNEQFF

V gene: TRBV27
J gene: TRBJ1-5
CDR3 protein: CASTRSPNQPQHF

V gene: TRBV12-3/TRBV12-4
J gene: TRBJ1-4
CDR3 protein: CASRVGGGTNEKLFF

V gene: TRBV18
J gene: TRBJ2-5
CDR3 protein: CASSPRTSDRDLQETQYF

V gene: TRBV28
J gene: TRBJ1-5
CDR3 protein: CASSGTGGYQPQHF

V gene: TRBV6-1
J gene: TRBJ2-2
CDR3 protein: CASSVGAGGWAGELFF

V gene: TRBV20-1
J gene: TRBJ2-3
CDR3 protein: CSAPSPVSGTDTQYF

V gene: TRBV3-1
J gene: TRBJ2-5
CDR3 protein: CASSQGSEETQYF

V gene: TRBV7-9
J gene: TRBJ1-5
CDR3 protein: CASSLGPFGPQHF